This T cell receptor beta chain was found in a study of cytomegalovirus exposure and HLA in healthy donors. About the research overall: A previous analysis identified about 110 million unique TCR beta sequences derived from around 180 million T cells.

Worth noting for this clone: Its antigen is not known.

It was with 60 Vbeta and 13 Jbeta primers that the PCR ran. The data were produced by immunoSEQ multiplex PCR, yet TCRdb's version contains in-frame clones alone and is incomplete. Found here are about 200,000 clones, approximately 86% of them singletons; the top ten hold around 0.31%. The CDR3 consists of 14 residues. The germline gives CDR1 MGHRA, CDR2 YSYEKL. Trimming stripped 4 bases from V and 0 bases from J, with 7 bases between. Whole-study findings and limits: As a later analysis showed, a missense DCLRE1C variant was linked to trimming of TCR beta V- and J-genes. While the bulk of TCR sequences proved rare, some public TCRs turned up in many donors. According to reports, the classifier identified cytomegalovirus status with high specificity and sensitivity.

This clonotype was sampled from a woman aged 25 to 39 in good health and CMV-seronegative. Material: PBMCs. The rearrangement joins TRBV4-1 to TRBJ1-5; no definite D call. The CDR3 protein is CASSLRGSNQPQHF. CDR3 nucleotides: TGCGCCAGCAGCCTACGGGGTAGCAATCAGCCCCAGCATTTT.